One sample yielded the 4 T cell receptor beta chains listed below, sequenced in a study of blood T cell repertoires in COVID-19 (dated by TCRdb to 2020 to 2021). The library was prepared using the immunoSEQ multiplex PCR assay. In TCRdb, the immuneACCESS table is reduced to in-frame sequences with V and J assigned. These tables do not hold every clone; where another copy was compared, an unresolved V gene accounts for under half, and the others remain unexplained. The sample table records more than 80,000 clones; 60% to 80% of these occur just once. More than 0.8% of the sample goes to the ten largest clones. Sequenced input: peripheral blood. The receptors stem from a human donor with acute or convalescent COVID-19. The donor label of this sample is uncertain.

The gene calls are TRBV4-2 and TRBJ2-3; no clear D gene. V was pared by 1 base and J by 3 bases, with 14 bases between. CDR3 length: 16 amino acids. Per germline, CDR1 LGHNA and CDR2 YNFKEQ. The CDR3 coding sequence is TGTGCCAGCAGCCAAGGTGACTCGTTCTCTACAGATACGCAGTATTTT. This gives the protein CASSQGDSFSTDTQYF.

V gene TRBV5-1 combines with J gene TRBJ2-2, with D maybe TRBD1 (6 bases). Germline V gene sequence: CDR1 SGHRS, CDR2 YFSETQ. Trimming shortened V by 9 bases and J by 4 bases, and 19 bases separated the two germline ends. The CDR3 runs 15 residues. The CDR3 region is CATAQGFLSTGELFF. Here the CDR3 DNA reads TGCGCCACCGCCCAGGGGTTTCTCAGCACCGGGGAGCTGTTTTTT.

The chain carries TRBV12-3 or TRBV12-4 and TRBJ1-6, with unresolved D. V lost 6 bases, J lost 10 bases, and 13 bases lay in between. CDR3 length: 13 residues. Here the CDR3 DNA reads TGTGCCAGCAGCTGGGGAGGGAAATCACCCCTCCACTTT. This encodes CASSWGGKSPLHF.

The gene calls are TRBV7-6 and TRBJ2-5, with 10 positions matching TRBD1. Germline V gene lookup returns CDR1 SGHVS and CDR2 FNYEAQ. Losses at the gene ends were 8 bases for V and 5 bases for J; bases not matched to a gene: 11. CDR3 length: 15 residues. The chain's CDR3 is CASVAGTGATETQYF. The CDR3 nucleotides are TGTGCCAGCGTTGCCGGGACAGGGGCGACGGAGACCCAGTACTTC. Full variable domain (outside the CDR3, taken from reference TRBV7-6 and TRBJ2-5): GAGVSQSPRYKVTKRGQDVALRCDPISGHVSLYWYRQALGQGPEFLTYFNYEAQQDKSGLPNDRFSAERPEGSISTLTIQRTEQRDSAMYRCASVAGTGATETQYFGPGTRLLVL.